This entry lists 22 T cell receptor beta chains sequenced from one sample in a study of shared clonotypes between healthy human individuals. TCRdb's copy holds only in-frame clones and misses some; the assay was immunoSEQ multiplex PCR. The sample records roughly 2,300,000 clones, around 93% being singletons. The material sequenced was naive CD4+ T cells from PBMCs. The subset is: CD45RA+ positively selected. The origin of the receptors is a man aged 18 to 35 in good health. Some clones in this sample may be carry-over from other donors' samples.

V usage is TRBV6-1 and J usage is TRBJ2-5; no clear D. The length of the CDR3 is 16 residues. V lost 1 base and J lost 7, with 19 bases in between. The germline V gene encodes CDR1 MNHNS and CDR2 SASEGT. CDR3 nucleotide sequence: TGTGCCAGCAGTGAAGTCGGCAGCAGCCCCGTGGGGACCCAGTACTTC. Translation gives CASSEVGSSPVGTQYF.

V gene TRBV4-3 combines with J gene TRBJ2-7, with a tentative D call TRBD1 (6 bases). V was clipped by 4 bases and J by 2 bases, with 21 bases between them. The CDR3 length is 17 residues. The germline V gene has CDR1 LGHNA and CDR2 YSLEER. CDR3 sequence (DNA): TGCGCCAGCAGCCGGAGAGGCGGGCAGGGGTCCCCCTACGAGCAGTACTTC. It yields the protein CASSRRGGQGSPYEQYF.

The CDR3 DNA is TGCGCCAGCAGCGAAACTGACAGCTCCTACAATGAGCAGTTCTTC. Its protein is CASSETDSSYNEQFF. This rearrangement joins TRBV5-1 to TRBJ2-1, with D possibly TRBD1 on 5 matching bases. Trimming took off 4 bases at V and 0 bases at J, with 11 bases between the two ends. The CDR3 totals 15 residues. Germline V gives CDR1 SGHRS, CDR2 YFSETQ.

The rearrangement links TRBV6-5 to TRBJ2-5; D is undetermined. Germline V gives CDR1 MNHEY, CDR2 SVGAGI. Trimming pared 3 bases from V and 4 bases from J, leaving 9 bases between. This CDR3 has 13 residues. This chain's CDR3 is CASSYLSGETQYF. The CDR3 DNA sequence: TGTGCCAGCAGTTATTTGTCGGGAGAGACCCAGTACTTC.

The chain links TRBV18 to TRBJ2-1; D is perhaps TRBD2 (5 bases). Trimming pared 2 bases from V and 5 bases from J, leaving 16 bases between. The CDR3 runs to 16 residues. The germline gives CDR1 KGHSH, CDR2 LQKENI. The CDR3, as DNA: TGTGCCAGCTCACCATGGGTTATTAGCGCTGACAATGAGCAGTTCTTC. Translating it yields CASSPWVISADNEQFF.

V usage is TRBV2 and J usage is TRBJ2-1; D call uncertain. The germline V gene has CDR1 SNHLY and CDR2 FYNNEI. V was pared by 2 bases and J by 3 bases, with 5 bases between. The CDR3 is made up of 13 amino acids. CDR3 coding DNA: TGTGCCAGCAGTGAACTAGGCTACAATGAGCAGTTCTTC. The encoded protein is CASSELGYNEQFF.

The chain uses TRBV7-3 and TRBJ2-3; D is unresolved. Deletions cut 2 bases from V and 3 bases from J, with 9 bases between. CDR1 is SGHTA, CDR2 FQGTGA, per germline. The CDR3 sequence is 14 residues long. The CDR3 nucleotides read TGTGCCAGCAGCTTAGGTAGCCTGACAGATACGCAGTATTTT. Its translation: CASSLGSLTDTQYF.

Only one count was recorded for this clone. The V and J genes are TRBV5-4 and TRBJ2-5, with TRBD1 identical over 11 bases. This CDR3 contains 13 residues. Trimming at V came to 3 bases and at J to 11 bases, leaving 6 bases not matched to a gene. Germline V gene data show CDR1 as SGHNT and CDR2 as YYREEE (reference sequence). CDR3 DNA sequence: TGTGCCAGCAGCTGGACAGGGGGCGAGGAGCAGTACTTC. Translating it yields CASSWTGGEEQYF.

This sequence joins TRBV4-2 and TRBJ1-2; the D gene is possibly TRBD1 (5 bases). The germline V gene encodes CDR1 LGHNA and CDR2 YNFKEQ. V dropped 2 bases and J dropped 4 bases, with 8 bases sitting between them. This CDR3 region has 13 residues. CDR3 DNA sequence: TGTGCCAGCAGCCAACGGGACTCCTATGGCTACACCTTC. Its translation: CASSQRDSYGYTF.

The V and J genes are TRBV19 and TRBJ1-5; the D gene is possibly TRBD1 (5 bases). Germline CDR1 and CDR2: LNHDA and SQIVND (reference sequence). V was clipped by 6 bases and J by 5 bases, with 14 bases between them. There are 14 residues in the CDR3. The CDR3 sequence: CASSPDLGDQPQHF. The DNA for the CDR3 is TGTGCCAGTAGCCCGGACCTGGGGGATCAGCCCCAGCATTTT.

The rearrangement joins TRBV7-9 to TRBJ2-7; D gene ambiguous. In germline, CDR1 is SEHNR, CDR2 FQNEAQ (reference sequence). The V and J ends lost 0 bases and 2 bases respectively, with 8 bases between them. The CDR3 extends over 14 amino acids. CDR3 sequence: CASSLAAVPYEQYF. CDR3 DNA: TGTGCCAGCAGCTTAGCGGCAGTTCCCTACGAGCAGTACTTC.

The V and J genes are TRBV28 and TRBJ1-1, with D unresolved. V was clipped by 6 bases and J by 1 base, with 9 bases between them. Germline assignment: CDR1 MDHEN and CDR2 SYDVKM. The CDR3 totals 13 residues. Written as DNA, the CDR3 is TGTGCCAGCAGGTTGATAGCGAACACTGAAGCTTTCTTT. This gives the protein CASRLIANTEAFF.

About this clone itself: Other DNA variants within this sample encode the same CDR3. This chain joins TRBV7-2 and TRBJ2-5; D call uncertain. The germline V gene encodes CDR1 SGHTA and CDR2 FQGNSA. This CDR3 has 12 residues. The V and J ends lost 1 base and 5 bases respectively, with 5 bases between them. CDR3 nucleotide sequence: TGTGCCAGCAGCTTAGTTGGGGAGACCCAGTACTTC. Encoded protein: CASSLVGETQYF.

This clone was seen only once. The rearrangement joins TRBV18 to TRBJ2-3; D gene ambiguous. The germline CDR1 and CDR2 sequences are KGHSH and LQKENI. Deletions cut 2 bases from V and 2 bases from J, with 11 bases between. The CDR3 runs to 15 residues. The CDR3 region has the DNA TGTGCCAGCTCACCAATTAGGGCAGCCACAGATACGCAGTATTTT. Translation: CASSPIRAATDTQYF.

V is TRBV30 and J is TRBJ1-6, with 8 bases aligning to TRBD1. V shed 5 bases and J 11 bases; nucleotides not matched to a gene: 5. CDR1 GTSNPN and CDR2 SVGIG come from the germline V gene (reference sequence). The CDR3 length is 12 residues. The CDR3 loop reads CAWGQGGAPLHF. The CDR3 region has the DNA TGTGCCTGGGGACAGGGTGGTGCACCCCTCCACTTT.

The chain has TRBV6-6 and TRBJ2-7, with 10 bases lining up with TRBD1. J gave up 1 base and V 4 bases, and 7 bases lay outside the gene matches. This CDR3 comprises 16 residues. Germline V lookup: CDR1 MNHNY, CDR2 SVGAGI (reference sequence). The CDR3 DNA reads as TGTGCCAGCAGTTGGGGTGGGACAGGGGTTTCCTACGAGCAGTACTTC. Amino acid sequence: CASSWGGTGVSYEQYF.

The chain combines TRBV7-2 with TRBJ1-3, with unresolved D. Germline V gene sequence: CDR1 SGHTA, CDR2 FQGNSA. V lost 6 bases to trimming and J lost 4 bases, with 13 bases between them. The CDR3 is 14 amino acids. CDR3 residues: CASREGPSGNTIYF. DNA for the CDR3: TGTGCCAGCAGGGAAGGACCGTCGGGAAACACCATATATTTT.

The J gene is TRBJ1-2, the V gene TRBV10-1; the match to TRBD1 covers 7 bases. V shed 5 bases and J 2 bases; nucleotides not matched to a gene: 5. Germline V gene sequence: CDR1 WNHNN, CDR2 SYGVQD (reference sequence). The CDR3 spans 14 residues. This CDR3 is CASSLRGGNYGYTF. As DNA, the CDR3 is TGCGCCAGCAGTCTCAGGGGGGGGAACTATGGCTACACCTTC.

The chain joins TRBV6-6 to TRBJ2-3; 8 bases are a match to TRBD2. Trimming cost V 4 bases and J 4 bases; bases outside gene matches: 10. Germline CDR1 and CDR2: MNHNY and SVGAGI (reference sequence). The CDR3 contains 16 residues. The CDR3 DNA sequence: TGTGCCAGCAGTTCACTAGCGGTTGCCCCAGCAGATACGCAGTATTTT. Its translation: CASSSLAVAPADTQYF.

The chain has TRBV11-2 and TRBJ2-1; the match to TRBD1 covers 8 bases. Germline V gives CDR1 SGHAT, CDR2 FQNNGV. With V trimmed by 5 bases and J by 2 bases, 11 bases remained unmatched. The CDR3 is 17 residues long. The CDR3 sequence is CASSLPRGQATYNEQFF. The CDR3 DNA follows: TGTGCCAGCAGCCTCCCTAGGGGACAGGCTACCTACAATGAGCAGTTCTTC. Full variable domain (outside the CDR3, taken from reference TRBV11-2 and TRBJ2-1): EAGVAQSPRYKIIEKRQSVAFWCNPISGHATLYWYQQILGQGPKLLIQFQNNGVVDDSQLPKDRFSAERLKGVDSTLKIQPAKLEDSAVYLCASSLPRGQATYNEQFFGPGTRLTVL.

V is TRBV10-3 and J is TRBJ1-1, with a possible D match to TRBD1 (6 bases). V lost 6 bases and J 4 bases, leaving 12 bases between the germline ends. Germline V lookup: CDR1 ENHRY, CDR2 SYGVKD. CDR3 length: 13 residues. CDR3 nucleotide sequence: TGTGCCATCAGGGAGGGACACTCCACTGAAGCTTTCTTT. The encoded protein is CAIREGHSTEAFF.

The CDR3, as DNA: TGTGCCAGCAGCTCCCGTCCGGGACTAGACACCGGGGAGCTGTTTTTT. Protein: CASSSRPGLDTGELFF. The chain uses TRBV7-3 and TRBJ2-2; 8 bases match TRBD2. Germline CDR1 reads SGHTA; CDR2 reads FQGTGA. This CDR3 has 16 residues. Trimming cost V 4 bases and J 3 bases; bases outside gene matches: 7.